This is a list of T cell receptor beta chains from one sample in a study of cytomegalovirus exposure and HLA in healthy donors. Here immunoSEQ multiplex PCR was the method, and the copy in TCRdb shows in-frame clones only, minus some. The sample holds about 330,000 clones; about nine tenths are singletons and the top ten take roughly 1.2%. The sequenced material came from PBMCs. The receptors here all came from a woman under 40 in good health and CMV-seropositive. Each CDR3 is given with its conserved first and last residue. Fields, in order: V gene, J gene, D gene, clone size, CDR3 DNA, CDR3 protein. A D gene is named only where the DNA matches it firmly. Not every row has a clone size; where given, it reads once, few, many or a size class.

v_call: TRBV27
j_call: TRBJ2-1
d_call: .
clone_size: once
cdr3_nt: TGTGCCAGCAGCATTTACATGGACTCCTACAATGAGCAGTTCTTC
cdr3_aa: CASSIYMDSYNEQFF

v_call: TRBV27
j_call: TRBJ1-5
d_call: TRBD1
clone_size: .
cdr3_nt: TGTGCCAGCAGTCTTGACAGGGGGCTTCAGCCCCAGCATTTT
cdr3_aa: CASSLDRGLQPQHF

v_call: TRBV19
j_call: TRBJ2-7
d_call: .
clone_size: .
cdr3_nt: TGTGCCAGTAGTATAGAGTCGAGCGGTACCTACGAGCAGTACTTC
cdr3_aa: CASSIESSGTYEQYF

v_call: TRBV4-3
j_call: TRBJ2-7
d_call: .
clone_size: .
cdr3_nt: TGCGCCAGCAGCCAAGCTCTAGCGAGTCACGACGAGCAGTACTTC
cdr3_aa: CASSQALASHDEQYF

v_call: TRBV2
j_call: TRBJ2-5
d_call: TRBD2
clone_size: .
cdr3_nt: TGTGCCAGCAGACCTAGCGGGAGGGCCAGGTCAAATCAAGAGACCCAGTACTTC
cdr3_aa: CASRPSGRARSNQETQYF

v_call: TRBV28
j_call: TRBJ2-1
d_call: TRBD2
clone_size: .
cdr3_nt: TGTGCCAGCCAGGGGACTAGCGGGGGACGTGAGCAGTTCTTC
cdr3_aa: CASQGTSGGREQFF

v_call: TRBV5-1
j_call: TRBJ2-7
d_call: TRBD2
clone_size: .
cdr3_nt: TGCGCCAGCAGCCAACTAGCGGGAGGTTACGAGCAGTACTTC
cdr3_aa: CASSQLAGGYEQYF

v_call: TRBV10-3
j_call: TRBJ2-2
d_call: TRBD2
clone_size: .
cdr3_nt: TGTGCCATCAGGACTAGCGGCCCCGGGGAGCTGTTTTTT
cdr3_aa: CAIRTSGPGELFF

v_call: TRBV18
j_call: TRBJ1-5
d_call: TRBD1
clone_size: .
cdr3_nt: TGTGCCAGCTCACAACAGGGGGCCCCGAACAATCAGCCCCAGCATTTT
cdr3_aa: CASSQQGAPNNQPQHF

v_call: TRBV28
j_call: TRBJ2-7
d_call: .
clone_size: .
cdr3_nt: TGTGCCAGCAGCACTGCGACAGTCTCCTACGAGCAGTACTTC
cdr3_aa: CASSTATVSYEQYF

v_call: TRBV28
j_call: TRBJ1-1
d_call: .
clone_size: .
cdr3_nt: TGTGCCAGCAGTTTGCCAGGGAGGGCCACTGAAGCTTTCTTT
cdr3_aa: CASSLPGRATEAFF

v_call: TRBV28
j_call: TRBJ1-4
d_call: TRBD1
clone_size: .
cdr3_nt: TGTGCCAGCAGCTCCCCGGGACAGGGGGGTGAAAAACTGTTTTTT
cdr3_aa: CASSSPGQGGEKLFF

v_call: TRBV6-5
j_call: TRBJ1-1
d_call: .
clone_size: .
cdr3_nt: TGTGCCAGCAGTTCAACAGCGGGACCTACGAACACTGAAGCTTTCTTT
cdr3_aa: CASSSTAGPTNTEAFF

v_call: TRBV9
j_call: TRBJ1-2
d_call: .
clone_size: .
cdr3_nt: TGTGCCAGCAGCGTAGAGGGGACGCTCCCCTATGGCTACACCTTC
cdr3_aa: CASSVEGTLPYGYTF

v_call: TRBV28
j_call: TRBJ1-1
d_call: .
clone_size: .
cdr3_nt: TGTGCCAGCAGCCGGACAGAGGAAGCTTTCTTT
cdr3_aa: CASSRTEEAFF

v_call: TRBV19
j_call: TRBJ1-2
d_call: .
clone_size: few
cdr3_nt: TGTGCCAGTAGTATAGACTGGGTGAACTATGGCTACACCTTC
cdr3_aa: CASSIDWVNYGYTF

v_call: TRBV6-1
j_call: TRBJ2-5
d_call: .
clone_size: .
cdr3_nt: TGTGCCACCATAAGGGGGCAAGAGACCCAGTACTTC
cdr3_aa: CATIRGQETQYF

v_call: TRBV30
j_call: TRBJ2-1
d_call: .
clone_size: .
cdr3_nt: TGTGCCTGGAGGTCAGGGTGGAATGAGCAGTTCTTC
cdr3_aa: CAWRSGWNEQFF

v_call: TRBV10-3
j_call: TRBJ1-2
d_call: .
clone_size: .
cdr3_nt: TGTGCCATCAGTGAAGGAGGGGCAGCCTTGGGAGGCTACACCTTC
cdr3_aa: CAISEGGAALGGYTF

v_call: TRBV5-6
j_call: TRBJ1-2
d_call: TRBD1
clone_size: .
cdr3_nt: TGTGCCAGCAGCTCAGGTTTTACAGGGGACGACTATGGCTACACCTTC
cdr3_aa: CASSSGFTGDDYGYTF

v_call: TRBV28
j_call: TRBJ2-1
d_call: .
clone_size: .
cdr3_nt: TGTGCCAGCAGTTTATACGGCCTGAACAATGAGCAGTTCTTC
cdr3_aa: CASSLYGLNNEQFF

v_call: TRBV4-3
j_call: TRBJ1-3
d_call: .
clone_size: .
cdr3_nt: TGCGCCAGCAGCCTTAGAGTAGGGGGGGGAAACACCATATATTTT
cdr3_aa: CASSLRVGGGNTIYF

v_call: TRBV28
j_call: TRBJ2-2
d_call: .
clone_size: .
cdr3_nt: TGTGCCAGCAGTTTCCCCCGGAACACCGGGGAGCTGTTTTTT
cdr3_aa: CASSFPRNTGELFF

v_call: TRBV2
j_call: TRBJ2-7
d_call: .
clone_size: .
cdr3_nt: TGTGCCAGCAGTGAAGCGACTTTGGGCAGTCGGGATTACGAGCAGTACTTC
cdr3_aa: CASSEATLGSRDYEQYF

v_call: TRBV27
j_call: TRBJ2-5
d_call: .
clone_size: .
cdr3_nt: TGTGCCAGCAGTTTATCTGGGACCCAAGAGACCCAGTACTTC
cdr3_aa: CASSLSGTQETQYF

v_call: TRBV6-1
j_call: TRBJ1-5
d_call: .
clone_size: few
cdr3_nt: TGTGCCAGCAGAGGTGGCAGGGGCCAAGATCAGCCCCAGCATTTT
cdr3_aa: CASRGGRGQDQPQHF

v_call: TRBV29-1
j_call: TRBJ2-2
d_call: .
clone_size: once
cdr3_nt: TGCAGCGTTGAAGGCCATGGGCGGGAGAACACCGGGGAGCTGTTTTTT
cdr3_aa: CSVEGHGRENTGELFF